What follows describes a single T cell receptor beta chain. The target antigen is unknown. This sample is drawn from a study of vaccination and CD4 T cells after COVID-19. With the Oncomine TCR Beta short-read assay, DNA from cultured CD4+ T cells was sequenced. Cultured CD4+ T cells yielded the extracted genomic DNA. MiXCR, applied by TCRdb to the PCR reads, yields one record per CDR3 protein. The profile shows 9,000 to 10,000 distinct CDR3 sequences, 34% of them singletons. The treatment is: roughly ten-day PBMC culture with coronavirus spike peptide pools or control peptides (ViraFEST assay). Ahead of the COVID-19 pandemic (2011-2018), the CD4+ T cells of the unexposed donor were collected. Germline values: CDR1 ENHRY, CDR2 SYGVKD. Trimming stripped 6 bases from V and 7 bases from J, with 25 bases between. The CDR3 totals 16 residues.

The TCR comes from a human donor in good health. The V call is TRBV10-3, the J call TRBJ2-7; the D gene could be TRBD1 or TRBD2 (5 bases each). The material sequenced was CD4+ T cells from blood, cultured in vitro. Here the CDR3 DNA reads TGTGCCATCAGAGAACTGCGGACTGGTACAAGGGGAGAGCAGTACTTC. This codes for CAIRELRTGTRGEQYF.